The next 21 T cell receptor beta chains were all read from a single sample in a study of control samples from healthy donors and cancer patients. TCRdb's table, derived via immunoSEQ multiplex PCR, lists solely in-frame clones and lacks some. The table lists 95,000 to 150,000 clones, around 87% of them singletons. The specimen sequenced was blood. These receptors came from a man aged 35 to 55 in good health.

The rearrangement uses TRBV2 and TRBJ2-2; D might be TRBD1 (6 bases). The CDR3 extends over 15 amino acids. In germline, CDR1 is SNHLY, CDR2 FYNNEI. Trimming shortened V by 6 bases and J by 4 bases, and 15 bases separated the two germline ends. The CDR3 DNA reads TGTGCCAGCAGGTTACAGGGTGCAGGCACCGGGGAGCTGTTTTTT. Protein: CASRLQGAGTGELFF.

The chain employs TRBV18 and TRBJ1-1; no clear D. This CDR3 is built from 14 residues. Per germline, CDR1 KGHSH and CDR2 LQKENI. Trimming shortened V by 2 bases and J by 1 base, and 8 bases separated the two germline ends. CDR3 sequence (DNA): TGTGCCAGCTCACCAAGGAGTAGGAACACTGAAGCTTTCTTT. It is translated as CASSPRSRNTEAFF.

This clone was detected only once. The V and J genes are TRBV15 and TRBJ1-2; D is unresolved. This CDR3 is 15 amino acids long. Trimming took off 3 bases at V and 1 base at J, with 12 bases between the two ends. Germline assignment: CDR1 LNHNV and CDR2 YYDKDF (reference sequence). The CDR3 coding sequence is TGTGCCACCAGCAGTGATACCCGGAGTAACTATGGCTACACCTTC. Its translation is CATSSDTRSNYGYTF.

The rearrangement joins TRBV4-3 to TRBJ2-3; 12 bases fit TRBD2. J was trimmed by 11 bases and V by 2 bases; bases with no gene match: 5. Germline V lookup: CDR1 LGHNA, CDR2 YSLEER. The CDR3 is made up of 14 amino acids. The CDR3 reads CASSQSSGGARQYF. The CDR3 coding sequence is TGCGCCAGCAGCCAATCTAGCGGGGGGGCTAGGCAGTATTTT.

The rearrangement joins TRBV24-1 to TRBJ2-3, with D possibly TRBD2 on 5 matching bases. The germline gives CDR1 KGHDR, CDR2 SFDVKD. CDR3 length: 13 amino acids. With 1 base removed from V and 10 bases from J, the gap between germline ends came to 11 bases. This CDR3 is CATSDFWESPQYF. For the CDR3, the DNA is TGTGCCACCAGTGATTTCTGGGAGTCTCCGCAGTATTTT.

The chain is built from TRBV7-9 and TRBJ1-2, with D perhaps matching TRBD1 (6 bases). CDR3 length: 15 amino acids. Trimming stripped 4 bases from V and 8 bases from J, with 20 bases between. Germline CDR1 reads SEHNR; CDR2 reads FQNEAQ (reference sequence). CDR3 region: CASSYRNRAEGGYTF. In nucleotides, the CDR3 is TGTGCCAGCAGCTATCGAAACAGGGCCGAGGGAGGCTACACCTTC.

The V and J genes are TRBV4-1 and TRBJ2-4, with 14 bases matching TRBD2. V dropped 3 bases and J dropped 5; count of bases not matched to a gene: 9. The V gene's germline CDR1 is MGHRA and CDR2 YSYEKL. The CDR3 extends over 18 amino acids. Here the CDR3 reads CASSQLRGTSGGQNIQYF. The CDR3 DNA follows: TGCGCCAGCAGCCAGCTCCGGGGGACTAGCGGGGGCCAAAACATTCAGTACTTC.

This chain uses TRBV3-1 (or the pseudogene TRBV3-2) with TRBJ2-3; 10 nucleotides align to TRBD2. CDR3 length equals 18 residues. Trimming removed 3 bases from V and 7 bases from J; junction bases left unmatched: 16. Germline V gene lookup returns CDR1 LGHDT and CDR2 YNNKEL (reference sequence). CDR3 sequence: CASSQRRPDTSGDHTQYF. The CDR3 nucleotides read TGTGCCAGCAGCCAGCGAAGGCCGGATACTAGCGGGGATCATACGCAGTATTTT.

The CDR3 coding sequence is TGTGCCAGCTCACCTGCTCTGACAGAAATGAACACTGAAGCTTTCTTT. It translates to CASSPALTEMNTEAFF. The rearrangement joins TRBV18 to TRBJ1-1; TRBD1 might be the D (5 bases). The germline V gene encodes CDR1 KGHSH and CDR2 LQKENI. This CDR3 spans 16 amino acids. The V and J ends lost 3 bases and 0 bases respectively, with 14 bases between them.

This clone was counted ten times or more. This chain connects TRBV4-3 to TRBJ2-3, with D hard to call. The V gene's germline CDR1 is LGHNA and CDR2 YSLEER. The CDR3 contains 13 residues. Trimming took 4 bases from V and 4 from J, leaving 9 bases between them. The CDR3 spells CASSRDIADTQYF. Here the CDR3 DNA reads TGCGCCAGCAGCCGAGACATAGCAGATACGCAGTATTTT.

The V and J genes are TRBV3-1 (or the pseudogene TRBV3-2) and TRBJ2-7; no reliable D call. The CDR3 is made up of 15 amino acids. V was pared by 0 bases and J by 3 bases, with 12 bases between. In germline, CDR1 is LGHDT, CDR2 YNNKEL (reference sequence). DNA of the CDR3: TGTGCCAGCAGCCAAGATGCTCGCCTCCTCTACGAGCAGTACTTC. Translation: CASSQDARLLYEQYF.

The V and J genes are TRBV5-1 and TRBJ2-5; 11 positions agree with TRBD2. Germline V gene sequence: CDR1 SGHRS, CDR2 YFSETQ. V shed 2 bases, J shed 6 bases, and the junction held 6 bases outside the gene matches. CDR3 length: 15 residues. The CDR3 DNA sequence: TGCGCCAGCAGCTTTGGCACTAGCGGGGGAAAGACCCAGTACTTC. Its protein product is CASSFGTSGGKTQYF.

The J gene is TRBJ2-5, the V gene TRBV3-1 (or the pseudogene TRBV3-2); 11 bases fit TRBD2. CDR1 and CDR2 from the germline V gene are LGHDT and YNNKEL (reference sequence). This CDR3 has 16 residues. Trimming removed 4 bases from V and 1 base from J; junction bases left unmatched: 5. This CDR3 is CASSPGTSGPQETQYF. CDR3 coding DNA: TGTGCCAGCAGCCCTGGGACTAGCGGACCCCAAGAGACCCAGTACTTC.

The chain carries TRBV6-5 and TRBJ2-1, with TRBD1 identical over 12 bases. The length of the CDR3 is 15 residues. The germline V gene encodes CDR1 MNHEY and CDR2 SVGAGI. V lost 7 bases, J lost 9 bases, and 10 bases stayed unmatched. The DNA of the CDR3 is TGTGCCAGCACTTCCGGGACAGGGGGCCAGACTGAGCAGTTCTTC. This translates into CASTSGTGGQTEQFF.

The chain is built from TRBV7-9 and TRBJ1-3; D gene uncertain. This CDR3 region has 13 residues. Looked up from germline, CDR1 is SEHNR and CDR2 is FQNEAQ (reference sequence). Trimming removed 3 bases at V and 10 bases at J, with 13 bases between. CDR3 protein: CASSFYTETTIYF. The CDR3 DNA reads as TGTGCCAGCAGCTTTTACACGGAGACAACCATATATTTT.

The V gene is TRBV5-1, the J gene TRBJ2-7; 10 bases line up with TRBD1. The CDR3 runs to 14 residues. Germline V gives CDR1 SGHRS, CDR2 YFSETQ. V trimming: 4 bases; J trimming: 2 bases; junction bases outside the gene matches: 3. The CDR3 loop is CASSMGTGAYEQYF. For the CDR3, the DNA is TGCGCCAGCAGCATGGGGACAGGGGCCTACGAGCAGTACTTC.

V usage is TRBV19 and J usage is TRBJ1-1; no definite D call. The CDR3 contains 14 residues. The germline gives CDR1 LNHDA, CDR2 SQIVND (reference sequence). V shed 7 bases and J shed 3 bases, with 15 bases lying between them. This chain's CDR3 is CASIRVGGYTEAFF. In DNA, the CDR3 is TGTGCCAGTATCCGGGTGGGAGGCTACACTGAAGCTTTCTTT.

This rearrangement joins TRBV9 to TRBJ2-5, with D hard to call. CDR3 size: 15 residues. V lost 4 bases to trimming and J lost 2 bases, with 15 bases between them. Germline V lookup: CDR1 SGDLS, CDR2 YYNGEE. The CDR3, as DNA: TGTGCCAGCAGCCCCCTAGGATTTTTACAAGAGACCCAGTACTTC. Its protein product is CASSPLGFLQETQYF.

The rearrangement joins TRBV19 to TRBJ2-3, with D unclear. CDR1 and CDR2 from the germline V gene are LNHDA and SQIVND (reference sequence). This CDR3 comprises 12 residues. V gave up 1 base and J gave up 5 bases, with 4 bases separating them. CDR3 sequence (DNA): TGTGCCAGTAGTATAGGACAAGATACGCAGTATTTT. Translating gives CASSIGQDTQYF.

The chain combines TRBV5-6 with TRBJ1-1, with TRBD1 as a possible D gene (5 bases). CDR1 is SGHDT, CDR2 YYEEEE, per germline. V was trimmed by 4 bases and J by 4 bases, leaving 20 bases between them. The CDR3 contains 16 residues. The CDR3 loop reads CASSRLGGPGGTEAFF. In DNA, the CDR3 is TGTGCCAGCAGCCGGCTGGGTGGCCCCGGGGGCACTGAAGCTTTCTTT.

This chain links TRBV20-1 with TRBJ2-7; the D is unclear. Trimming removed 3 bases from V and 5 bases from J, with 17 bases in between. CDR1 is DFQATT, CDR2 SNEGSKA, per germline (reference sequence). This CDR3 contains 14 residues. CDR3 protein: CSASSVNYENEQYF. The CDR3 region has the DNA TGCAGTGCTAGTTCTGTGAATTACGAAAACGAGCAGTACTTC.